The 9 T cell receptor beta chains below come from one sample, sequenced in a study of vaccination effects on CD4 cells after COVID-19. Using immunoSEQ multiplex PCR, the repertoire was profiled, and TCRdb retains in-frame clones only, with some absent. The sample consists of 42,000 or so clones, around 70% of them appearing once. The antigens of these receptors remain unknown. Upon completion of more than eight days in culture, CD4+ T cells were isolated. As their vaccination, participants received two doses of either BNT162b2 or mRNA-1273. Source: CD4+ T cells from PBMCs cultured without peptide, taken after COVID-19 vaccination. These receptors were obtained from a human donor who received a COVID-19 vaccine.

The rearrangement joins TRBV2 to TRBJ1-4, with 9 bases fitting TRBD1. V was pared by 6 bases and J by 2 bases, with 4 bases of the junction left unmatched. The CDR3 is 15 residues long. Per germline, CDR1 SNHLY and CDR2 FYNNEI. In nucleotides, the CDR3 is TGTGCCAGCAGGGGACAGGGATTTACTAATGAAAAACTGTTTTTT. Its protein is CASRGQGFTNEKLFF.

This chain joins TRBV10-3 and TRBJ1-1; the D gene is possibly TRBD1 (6 bases). Per the germline V gene, CDR1 is ENHRY and CDR2 is SYGVKD. The V gene lost 3 bases and the J gene lost 4 bases, with 18 bases spanning the gap. This CDR3 region has 16 residues. This CDR3 is CAISDGTTGKVTEAFF. CDR3 in DNA: TGTGCCATCAGTGATGGGACGACAGGAAAGGTCACTGAAGCTTTCTTT.

DNA for the CDR3: TGTGCCAGCTCACCAATGGGTGACTACGAGCAGTACTTC. Its translation is CASSPMGDYEQYF. The chain uses TRBV18 and TRBJ2-7; D uncertain. The germline V and J ends were trimmed by 2 bases and 3 bases, with 8 bases remaining between them. The CDR3 spans 13 residues. Germline CDR1 KGHSH, CDR2 LQKENI.

The chain joins TRBV3-1 (or the pseudogene TRBV3-2) to TRBJ2-2; D is possibly TRBD2 (6 bases). This CDR3 is built from 16 residues. Germline CDR1 reads LGHDT; CDR2 reads YNNKEL (reference sequence). Trimming took off 0 bases at V and 1 base at J, with 9 bases between the two ends. The CDR3 DNA sequence: TGTGCCAGCAGCCAAGAACCGGGGGTGAACACCGGGGAGCTGTTTTTT. This gives the protein CASSQEPGVNTGELFF.

The chain recombines TRBV6-5 with TRBJ1-2, with TRBD1 identical over 8 bases. Unmatched junction bases numbered 2, after V lost 6 bases and J lost 2 bases. Germline assignment: CDR1 MNHEY and CDR2 SVGAGI. The CDR3 sequence is 13 residues long. DNA of the CDR3: TGTGCCAGCAGGGGACAGGTCAACTATGGCTACACCTTC. Amino acids: CASRGQVNYGYTF.

The chain joins TRBV6-5 to TRBJ2-7, with 7 bases fitting TRBD1. This CDR3 is 15 amino acids long. Looked up from germline, CDR1 is MNHEY and CDR2 is SVGAGI. The V segment lost 5 bases and the J segment 3 bases; nucleotides outside the gene matches: 10. The CDR3 region is CASSRTNDRDYEQYF. The CDR3 nucleotides are TGTGCCAGCAGTCGAACCAACGACAGGGACTACGAGCAGTACTTC.

This clone is a singleton in its sample. The chain links TRBV24-1 to TRBJ2-5, with 9 bases lining up with TRBD1. Losses at the gene ends were 10 bases for V and 5 bases for J; bases not matched to a gene: 7. The germline V gene encodes CDR1 KGHDR and CDR2 SFDVKD. This CDR3 has 13 residues. The chain's CDR3 is CATSRGTGETQYF. CDR3 nucleotides: TGTGCCACGTCTCGCGGGACAGGGGAGACCCAGTACTTC.

The rearrangement uses TRBV2 and TRBJ1-5; D remains ambiguous. In germline, CDR1 is SNHLY, CDR2 FYNNEI. Trimming removed 2 bases from V and 4 bases from J, with 12 bases in between. The CDR3 is 15 residues long. The CDR3 DNA follows: TGTGCCAGCAGTGAATCTTTAGCGGGAAATCAGCCCCAGCATTTT. This encodes CASSESLAGNQPQHF.

V gene TRBV3-1 (or the pseudogene TRBV3-2) combines with J gene TRBJ1-1, with unresolved D. V lost 0 bases and J lost 0, with 17 bases in between. The V gene's germline CDR1 is LGHDT and CDR2 YNNKEL (reference sequence). This CDR3 spans 18 amino acids. The CDR3 loop is CASSQDREIRRMNTEAFF. The CDR3 DNA follows: TGTGCCAGCAGCCAAGATAGGGAGATCAGGAGAATGAACACTGAAGCTTTCTTT.